This is a list of T cell receptor beta chains from one sample in a study of T cell changes during pregnancy in multiple sclerosis. TCRdb keeps only in-frame clones here, not all; method: immunoSEQ multiplex PCR. Of about 68,000 clones listed, 91% are singletons. The sequencing here drew on peripheral blood, taken in the second trimester of pregnancy. These receptors originate from a female donor with multiple sclerosis, enrolled in a pregnancy study. Both conserved end residues are part of each CDR3. The D gene is left open where the match is weak. Only some rows state a clone size, as once, few, many or a class for expanded clones.

clone size	V gene	J gene	D gene	CDR3 DNA	CDR3 protein
-	TRBV19	TRBJ2-5	TRBD1	TGTGCCAGTCATCCCGGACAGGGGAAGACCCAGTACTTC	CASHPGQGKTQYF
few	TRBV18	TRBJ2-2	TRBD2	TGTGCCAGCTCACCACGGTTAGCGGGGTCTACCGGGGAGCTGTTTTTT	CASSPRLAGSTGELFF
-	TRBV6-6	TRBJ1-4	-	TGTGCCAGCAGGCAGGGGAGGGGGGGAGAAAAACTGTTTTTT	CASRQGRGGEKLFF
-	TRBV19	TRBJ1-2	TRBD1	TGTGCCAGTTCGCAGCCACACAGGGGCTACTATGGCTACACCTTC	CASSQPHRGYYGYTF
-	TRBV7-9	TRBJ1-4	TRBD1	TGTGCCAGCAGCCTAACGGACAGGGGGACTAATGAAAAACTGTTTTTT	CASSLTDRGTNEKLFF
-	TRBV27	TRBJ1-4	TRBD1	TGTGCCAGCAGTTTTAACAGGGGAAATGAAAAACTGTTTTTT	CASSFNRGNEKLFF
once	TRBV7-2	TRBJ2-1	TRBD2	TGTGCCAGCAGAGTAGCGGGGTTACTCAATGAGCAGTTCTTC	CASRVAGLLNEQFF
-	TRBV9	TRBJ2-2	TRBD2	TGTGCCAGCAGCGTAGGGGGACTAGCTACCGGGGAGCTGTTTTTT	CASSVGGLATGELFF
-	TRBV30	TRBJ2-7	TRBD1	TGTGCCTGGAGGACTGGACAGGGGGCCTACGAGCAGTACTTC	CAWRTGQGAYEQYF
-	TRBV18	TRBJ2-2	TRBD1	TGTGCCAGCTTACAGGGGATGAACACCGGGGAGCTGTTTTTT	CASLQGMNTGELFF
-	TRBV5-5	TRBJ1-3	-	TGTGCCAGCAGCTTGGAGCCCGGGATTGGCTCTGGAAACACCATATATTTT	CASSLEPGIGSGNTIYF
-	TRBV7-9	TRBJ1-1	-	TGTGCCAGCAGCTTAGACGCGACTGAAGCTTTCTTT	CASSLDATEAFF
-	TRBV11-1	TRBJ1-6	TRBD1	TGTGCCAGCAGCTTAACAGGGGGCAATTCACCCCTCCACTTT	CASSLTGGNSPLHF
once	TRBV6-4	TRBJ2-1	-	TGTGCCAGCAGTGATCGGGGACTTACCTACAATGAGCAGTTCTTC	CASSDRGLTYNEQFF
-	TRBV7-2	TRBJ1-2	-	TGTGCCAGCAGCTTATCCTCGTCCTCCTATGGCTACACCTTC	CASSLSSSSYGYTF
-	TRBV6-6	TRBJ2-4	-	TGTGCCACGTTAAAGCACATTCAGTACTTC	CATLKHIQYF
-	TRBV4-1	TRBJ1-3	TRBD1	TGCGCCAGCAGCCAAGCGGACAGGGGAAACACCATATATTTT	CASSQADRGNTIYF
-	TRBV6-5	TRBJ2-4	TRBD2	TGTGCCAGCAGTCCCGGGGGGGCGGCCAAAAACATTCAGTACTTC	CASSPGGAAKNIQYF
-	TRBV6-6	TRBJ1-5	TRBD1	TGTGCCAGCAGCCTGGGACAGACAAATCAGCCCCAGCATTTT	CASSLGQTNQPQHF
-	TRBV11-1	TRBJ2-7	-	TGTGCCAGCAGTCGACAGGCGCACTACGAGCAGTACTTC	CASSRQAHYEQYF
-	TRBV19	TRBJ2-5	TRBD2	TGTGCCAGTAGTATAGTAGGCGGGAGGGAGACCCAGTACTTC	CASSIVGGRETQYF
-	TRBV11-3	TRBJ2-2	-	TGTGCCAGCCGTCGGGGTGCGGACACCGGGGAGCTGTTTTTT	CASRRGADTGELFF
-	TRBV19	TRBJ1-5	TRBD1	TGTGCCAGTTACTCAACAGGGGGCAATCAGCCCCAGCATTTT	CASYSTGGNQPQHF
-	TRBV25-1	TRBJ1-2	-	TGTGCCAGCAGAGCCAGGTCTGGCTACACCTTC	CASRARSGYTF
-	TRBV21-1	TRBJ2-7	-	TGTGCCAGCAGCAAAGGATGGCCCAGGGTCCCCCCCTACGAGCAGTACTTC	CASSKGWPRVPPYEQYF
-	TRBV5-4	TRBJ2-5	TRBD1	TGTGCCAGCAGCTTGTTCCAGGGGGTAGGGGAGACCCAGTACTTC	CASSLFQGVGETQYF
-	TRBV23-1	TRBJ2-2	-	TGCGCCAGCAGTCATCCTGACAGAACGAACACCGGGGAGCTGTTTTTT	CASSHPDRTNTGELFF
-	TRBV9	TRBJ2-4	TRBD1	TGTGCCAGCAGCGTGATGGGACAGGGGGCGCCAGCCAAAAACATTCAGTACTTC	CASSVMGQGAPAKNIQYF
-	TRBV29-1	TRBJ1-1	-	TGCAGCGTTGAAGATCTTACCAGTAACACTGAAGCTTTCTTT	CSVEDLTSNTEAFF
-	TRBV11-2	TRBJ2-2	-	TGTGCCAGCAGCCGCAGTGGGGCCAACACCGGGGAGCTGTTTTTT	CASSRSGANTGELFF
-	TRBV29-1	TRBJ1-1	TRBD1	TGCAGCGTTGGGACAGGAGGCCGGAACACTGAAGCTTTCTTT	CSVGTGGRNTEAFF
-	TRBV7-8	TRBJ1-4	TRBD1	TGTGCCAGCAGCTTATCCGGACAGGTTGAAAAACTGTTTTTT	CASSLSGQVEKLFF
-	TRBV7-9	TRBJ1-2	-	TGTGCCAGCAGCCCCTCCGGTCCAGGACTACTCTATGGCTACACCTTC	CASSPSGPGLLYGYTF
-	TRBV2	TRBJ1-3	-	TGTGCCAGCAAGGAGGGGACCAACTCTGGAAACACCATATATTTT	CASKEGTNSGNTIYF
-	TRBV6-5	TRBJ1-2	-	TGTGCCAGCAGTTACCGGCCAGGAATCTATGGCTACACCTTC	CASSYRPGIYGYTF
-	TRBV19	TRBJ2-3	-	TGTGCCAGTAGTATAGATCTGTCGGGTAGCACAGATACGCAGTATTTT	CASSIDLSGSTDTQYF
-	TRBV25-1	TRBJ1-1	-	TGTGCCAGCAGTTTCAGTATTGAAGCTTTCTTT	CASSFSIEAFF
-	TRBV27	TRBJ2-2	-	TGTGCCAGCAGTTTATCTACGGGGAACACCGGGGAGCTGTTTTTT	CASSLSTGNTGELFF
few	TRBV6-1	TRBJ1-1	-	TGTGCCGGAGGGACTGAAGCTTTCTTT	CAGGTEAFF
-	TRBV7-7	TRBJ2-7	TRBD1	TGTGCCAGCAGCTTCCGGGACAGGGGCTGGGAGCAGTACTTC	CASSFRDRGWEQYF
-	TRBV5-6	TRBJ2-7	-	TGTGCCAGCAGGGGGGCCGAATCCTACGAGCAGTACTTC	CASRGAESYEQYF
-	TRBV27	TRBJ2-7	-	TGTGCCAGCAGTTCCAGAAGCTCCTACGAGCAGTACTTC	CASSSRSSYEQYF
-	TRBV19	TRBJ1-5	TRBD1	TGTGCCAGTATTCGGAGAGACAGGGGTCGAAATCAGCCCCAGCATTTT	CASIRRDRGRNQPQHF
-	TRBV6-1	TRBJ2-7	TRBD2	TGTGCCAGCAGTGACCCAGGGGGAGCGGGGGGGCCCCACGAGCAGTACTTC	CASSDPGGAGGPHEQYF
-	TRBV10-3	TRBJ2-3	TRBD2	TGTGCCATCAGGGCGGGGGGGCTTGGAGATACGCAGTATTTT	CAIRAGGLGDTQYF
-	TRBV4-1	TRBJ2-5	-	TGCGCCAGCAGCCAACCCCGACGAGGAGTGGTGGGGGGCCAAGAGACCCAGTACTTC	CASSQPRRGVVGGQETQYF
-	TRBV19	TRBJ2-1	TRBD2	TGTGCCAGTAGTATAGTAGCGGGGGGCATCGATGAGCAGTTCTTC	CASSIVAGGIDEQFF
-	TRBV5-1	TRBJ1-4	-	TGCGCCAGCAGTTTGGGACGGGTAAATGAAAAACTGTTTTTT	CASSLGRVNEKLFF